These 18 T cell receptor beta chains share one sample of origin, sequenced in a study of blood T cell repertoires in COVID-19. Using immunoSEQ multiplex PCR, the repertoire was profiled, and TCRdb retains in-frame clones only, with some absent. The repertoire holds around 300,000 clones, with 86% as singletons. The specimen sequenced was peripheral blood. Receptors were obtained from a woman in her 30s with active or convalescent COVID-19.

The chain links TRBV23-1 to TRBJ2-1; maybe TRBD1 (6 bases). TRBV23-1 qualifies as an ORF whose function is uncertain. There are 21 residues in the CDR3. Trimming cost V 7 bases and J 0 bases, with 31 bases left between them. The CDR3 DNA is TGCGCCAGCACCTTCCGGGACAATTATCTGACAGGTGCTAGCTCCTACAATGAGCAGTTCTTC. This sequence encodes CASTFRDNYLTGASSYNEQFF.

This chain joins TRBV10-3 and TRBJ2-7; 13 positions match TRBD2. The CDR3 has 15 residues. The V and J ends lost 3 bases and 5 bases, in that order; junction bases with no gene match: 4. CDR1 is ENHRY and CDR2 is SYGVKD in the germline V gene. CDR3 DNA: TGTGCCATCAGTGACCGACTAGCGGGGGGCCACGAGCAGTACTTC. Its translation: CAISDRLAGGHEQYF.

This clone has a single count. The CDR3 region has the DNA TGTGCCCTCCCCGGCGGGGGGCAGTTCAGTGGGGCCAACGTCCTGACTTTC. Protein sequence: CALPGGGQFSGANVLTF. This chain connects TRBV30 to TRBJ2-6, with TRBD2 matching over 8 bases. The CDR3 covers 17 residues. Trimming at V came to 8 bases and at J to 3 bases, leaving 15 bases not matched to a gene. In germline, CDR1 is GTSNPN, CDR2 SVGIG (reference sequence).

This chain connects TRBV19 to TRBJ1-2, with TRBD1 as a possible D gene (5 bases). V was shortened by 6 bases and J by 6 bases, with 11 bases between the two germline ends. Looked up from germline, CDR1 is LNHDA and CDR2 is SQIVND (reference sequence). The CDR3 spans 12 residues. The CDR3 DNA follows: TGTGCCAGTAGCAGGGAAAGGCATGGCTACACCTTC. This translates into CASSRERHGYTF. The full variable domain, rest sourced from reference TRBV19 and TRBJ1-2, is DGGITQSPKYLFRKEGQNVTLSCEQNLNHDAMYWYRQDPGQGLRLIYYSQIVNDFQKGDIAEGYSVSREKKESFPLTVTSAQKNPTAFYLCASSRERHGYTFGSGTRLTVV.

The V gene is TRBV30, the J gene TRBJ2-5; D is unresolved. Germline lookup yields CDR1 GTSNPN and CDR2 SVGIG (reference sequence). The ends were cut back, 5 bases at V and 0 bases at J, with 13 bases in the middle. The CDR3 is 14 residues long. CDR3: CAWSPVSYQETQYF. CDR3 nucleotide sequence: TGTGCCTGGTCCCCGGTTTCGTACCAAGAGACCCAGTACTTC.

A few counts support this clone. The chain recombines TRBV7-8 with TRBJ1-5; D gene unclear. The V and J ends lost 5 bases and 5 bases respectively, with 10 bases between them. The CDR3 is 13 amino acids. The germline CDR1 and CDR2 sequences are SGHVS and FQNEAQ. The CDR3 bases are TGTGCCAGCAGCGCCGACCGGGATCAGCCCCAGCATTTT. Translated, it gives CASSADRDQPQHF.

V usage is TRBV9 and J usage is TRBJ2-1, with TRBD2 as a possible D gene (6 bases). The CDR3 has 15 residues. V was cut by 0 bases and J by 3 bases, with 10 bases left in between. Germline lookup yields CDR1 SGDLS and CDR2 YYNGEE. CDR3 sequence reads: CASSVDGSFYNEQFF. In DNA, the CDR3 is TGTGCCAGCAGCGTAGACGGGAGCTTCTACAATGAGCAGTTCTTC.

The chain couples TRBV7-9 to TRBJ1-1; D may be TRBD1 (6 bases). The CDR3 spans 14 residues. Per germline, CDR1 SEHNR and CDR2 FQNEAQ (reference sequence). V was cut by 5 bases and J by 5 bases, with 15 bases left in between. CDR3 DNA: TGTGCCAGCAGCACCCCAGGGGCGAGTACTGAAGCTTTCTTT. Translating gives CASSTPGASTEAFF.

The V call is TRBV28, the J call TRBJ2-5; possible D gene TRBD2, 5 bases. The length of the CDR3 is 13 residues. The V end was cut by 3 bases, the J end by 5 bases, with 10 bases between. Germline-derived CDR1 and CDR2 are MDHEN and SYDVKM. In DNA form, the CDR3 reads TGTGCCAGCAGTTTTCGGGGTCCGGAGACCCAGTACTTC. Translating gives CASSFRGPETQYF.

This chain joins TRBV7-3 and TRBJ2-2, with TRBD1 matching 7 bases. The CDR3 is 15 amino acids. J gave up 7 bases and V 5 bases, and 10 bases lay outside the gene matches. From germline, CDR1 is SGHTA and CDR2 FQGTGA. The DNA of the CDR3 is TGTGCCAGCAGCCCTACTGAGGGGGCAATCGGGGAGCTGTTTTTT. This encodes CASSPTEGAIGELFF. Supplemented by reference TRBV7-3 and TRBJ2-2, the full variable domain reads GAGVSQTPSNKVTEKGKYVELRCDPISGHTALYWYRQSLGQGPEFLIYFQGTGAADDSGLPNDRFFAVRPEGSVSTLKIQRTERGDSAVYLCASSPTEGAIGELFFGEGSRLTVL.

The chain recombines TRBV15 with TRBJ2-1; weak D call: TRBD2 (5 bases). Trimming left V 0 bases short and J 8 bases short, with 14 bases between. The CDR3 is made up of 15 amino acids. The germline CDR1 and CDR2 sequences are LNHNV and YYDKDF (reference sequence). The CDR3 bases are TGTGCCACCAGCAGAGATAGGGCTAGCTCCCATGAGCAGTTCTTC. Amino acids: CATSRDRASSHEQFF.

This clone came up once. Within the sample, other DNA sequences also encode this same CDR3. This chain joins TRBV7-3 and TRBJ2-6, with D possibly being TRBD1 (6 bases). The germline gives CDR1 SGHTA, CDR2 FQGTGA. The CDR3 contains 17 residues. Trimming cost V 5 bases and J 0 bases, with 14 bases left between them. Here the CDR3 reads CASSPTGSSSGANVLTF. The CDR3 coding sequence is TGTGCCAGCAGCCCGACAGGTTCAAGCTCTGGGGCCAACGTCCTGACTTTC.

The chain joins TRBV6-5 to TRBJ2-2; perhaps TRBD2 as D (6 bases). This CDR3 contains 15 residues. Trimming left V 10 bases short and J 2 bases short, with 17 bases between. CDR1 is MNHEY and CDR2 is SVGAGI in the germline V gene. The CDR3 here is CAIPLTRFNTGELFF. The DNA of the CDR3 is TGTGCCATCCCGCTGACTAGATTTAACACCGGGGAGCTGTTTTTT.

This clone was detected only a few times. V is TRBV9 and J is TRBJ2-7; D perhaps matches TRBD1 (5 bases). V lost 0 bases, J lost 3 bases, and 19 bases lay in between. Germline V gene lookup returns CDR1 SGDLS and CDR2 YYNGEE. The CDR3 contains 17 residues. The CDR3 nucleotides read TGTGCCAGCAGCGTAGGAGAAGGTGGGCAGGGTTACTACGAGCAGTACTTC. This gives the protein CASSVGEGGQGYYEQYF.

This chain joins TRBV15 and TRBJ1-5; 8 bases line up with TRBD1. V lost 7 bases, J lost 4 bases, and 9 bases stayed unmatched. The CDR3 totals 15 residues. The germline gives CDR1 LNHNV, CDR2 YYDKDF (reference sequence). The CDR3 DNA is TGTGCCACCAACAGGGGGTGGGGAGCGAATCAGCCCCAGCATTTT. Amino acid sequence: CATNRGWGANQPQHF.

The rearrangement joins TRBV10-3 to TRBJ2-2; perhaps TRBD2 as D (6 bases). The CDR3 loop spans 14 amino acids. V was clipped by 6 bases and J by 1 base, with 9 bases between them. CDR1 is ENHRY and CDR2 is SYGVKD in the germline V gene. The CDR3 DNA follows: TGTGCCATCAGCCTTAGCGGGAACACCGGGGAGCTGTTTTTT. As protein: CAISLSGNTGELFF.

This sequence joins TRBV4-3 and TRBJ1-2, with D possibly TRBD1 on 5 matching bases. Per germline, CDR1 LGHNA and CDR2 YSLEER. This CDR3 has 14 residues. V shed 2 bases and J shed 2 bases, with 9 bases lying between them. The CDR3 nucleotides are TGCGCCAGCAGCCAAACCAGGGTAAACTATGGCTACACCTTC. Translation gives CASSQTRVNYGYTF.

The J gene is TRBJ2-1, the V gene TRBV12-3 or TRBV12-4; the D gene is possibly TRBD2 (5 bases). V was clipped by 9 bases and J by 4 bases, with 7 bases between them. The CDR3 length is 11 residues. The CDR3, as DNA: TGTGCCAGTAGGACTTACAATGAGCAGTTCTTC. Amino acid sequence: CASRTYNEQFF.